Each of the 15 T cell receptor beta chains below was sequenced from the same sample in a study of OX40 agonist ivuxolimab in advanced cancers. The method was immunoSEQ multiplex PCR; TCRdb's version includes in-frame clones alone and lacks a portion of them. This sample has approximately 70,000 clones, with more than 80% found just once. Sequencing was performed on CD4+ or CD8+ T cells sorted from blood, taken in a trial of the OX40 agonist ivuxolimab. These receptors were collected from an adult with an advanced solid tumor such as melanoma, head and neck, liver or kidney cancer.

This clone has a single count. The V gene is TRBV7-9, the J gene TRBJ2-7, with TRBD2 identical over 7 bases. Germline assignment: CDR1 SEHNR and CDR2 FQNEAQ (reference sequence). Trimming at V came to 3 bases and at J to 6 bases, leaving 8 bases not matched to a gene. The CDR3 sequence is 14 residues long. CDR3 coding DNA: TGTGCCAGCAGCTTCCGGGGGGAACGTAGCGAGCAGTACTTC. Translated, it gives CASSFRGERSEQYF.

The rearrangement links TRBV11-2 to TRBJ2-3, with 11 bases that match TRBD2. V lost 2 bases, J lost 1 base, and 2 bases stayed unmatched. CDR3 length equals 16 residues. The germline gives CDR1 SGHAT, CDR2 FQNNGV. Written as DNA, the CDR3 is TGTGCCAGCAGCTTAACTAGCGGGGGCCGCACAGATACGCAGTATTTT. Translated, it gives CASSLTSGGRTDTQYF.

The V call is TRBV11-2, the J call TRBJ2-6; the D call may be TRBD1 or TRBD2 (5 bases each). V was shortened by 5 bases and J by 4 bases, with 12 bases between the two germline ends. Germline V gives CDR1 SGHAT, CDR2 FQNNGV. CDR3 length equals 15 residues. CDR3 protein: CASSPVGTGANVLTF. The CDR3 DNA reads as TGTGCCAGCAGCCCGGTGGGGACCGGGGCCAACGTCCTGACTTTC.

This clone was counted once. V and J are TRBV29-1 and TRBJ2-7, with 7 bases identical to TRBD1. After removal of 2 bases from V and 6 bases from J, the junction contained 10 bases not matched to a gene. Germline loops: CDR1 SQVTM, CDR2 ANQGSEA. This CDR3 spans 14 amino acids. CDR3 protein: CSVEPRQGLSEQYF. CDR3 DNA: TGCAGCGTTGAACCTCGACAGGGTCTATCCGAGCAGTACTTC.

The chain carries TRBV7-9 and TRBJ1-6; D is undetermined. V lost 1 base, J lost 3 bases, and 10 bases lay in between. In germline, CDR1 is SEHNR, CDR2 FQNEAQ (reference sequence). This CDR3 contains 16 residues. This chain's CDR3 is CASSLVDLLYNSPLHF. The DNA for the CDR3 is TGTGCCAGCAGCTTAGTAGACCTCCTCTATAATTCACCCCTCCACTTT.

The chain links TRBV7-2 to TRBJ2-3; 7 bases fit TRBD2. Germline V lookup: CDR1 SGHTA, CDR2 FQGNSA. The junction had 4 bases not matched to a gene; V was cut back by 1 base and J by 6 bases. This CDR3 has 14 amino acids. The CDR3 nucleotides are TGTGCCAGCAGCTTAGTCGGGCGGGGGGATACGCAGTATTTT. Translating gives CASSLVGRGDTQYF.

This chain joins TRBV4-2 and TRBJ1-6; the match to TRBD1 covers 8 bases. With V trimmed by 1 base and J by 9 bases, 8 bases remained unmatched. Germline CDR1 reads LGHNA; CDR2 reads YNFKEQ. The CDR3 loop spans 16 amino acids. In DNA, the CDR3 is TGTGCCAGCAGCCAAGTATCAGGGGGCCCGGGTTCACCCCTCCACTTT. This gives the protein CASSQVSGGPGSPLHF.

The rearrangement uses TRBV27 and TRBJ2-7; D is perhaps TRBD1 or TRBD2 (7 bases each). CDR1 and CDR2 from the germline V gene are MNHEY and SMNVEV (reference sequence). The V gene lost 3 bases and the J gene lost 1 base, with 16 bases spanning the gap. The CDR3 runs to 16 residues. In DNA, the CDR3 is TGTGCCAGCAGTTTTTCCCGACAGGGAGGGTCCTACGAGCAGTACTTC. Translation gives CASSFSRQGGSYEQYF.

This chain joins TRBV6-5 and TRBJ1-5; D might be TRBD1 (5 bases). V gave up 4 bases and J gave up 0 bases, with 13 bases separating them. The CDR3 length is 16 residues. Germline CDR1 is MNHEY and CDR2 is SVGAGI. CDR3 protein: CASSSTGITSNQPQHF. The CDR3 DNA reads TGTGCCAGCAGTTCAACAGGAATTACTAGCAATCAGCCCCAGCATTTT.

By its share, this clone is medium-sized. This chain connects TRBV6-5 to TRBJ1-2; D gene ambiguous. This CDR3 is built from 13 residues. Trimming shortened V by 7 bases and J by 3 bases, and 12 bases separated the two germline ends. CDR1 MNHEY and CDR2 SVGAGI come from the germline V gene. This chain's CDR3 is CASKPLIDYGYTF. The CDR3 bases are TGTGCCAGCAAACCGCTAATCGACTATGGCTACACCTTC.

V and J are TRBV7-2 and TRBJ2-1, with 8 bases aligning to TRBD1. The CDR3 is 16 residues long. Per germline, CDR1 SGHTA and CDR2 FQGNSA. V lost 3 bases and J lost 0; bases outside the gene matches: 4. The CDR3 spells CASSFYRGTSYNEQFF. The CDR3 bases are TGTGCCAGCAGCTTTTACAGGGGGACCTCCTACAATGAGCAGTTCTTC.

The rearrangement joins TRBV7-2 to TRBJ1-4; no clear D. Trimming pared 0 bases from V and 8 bases from J, leaving 13 bases between. This CDR3 region has 15 residues. Germline CDR1 and CDR2: SGHTA and FQGNSA. The CDR3 DNA sequence: TGTGCCAGCAGCTTAGCAAGTTCTTATAAGGAAAAACTGTTTTTT. Its translation: CASSLASSYKEKLFF.

This chain uses TRBV28 with TRBJ1-1; no definite D call. Germline CDR1 reads MDHEN; CDR2 reads SYDVKM. This CDR3 is built from 15 residues. V lost 4 bases and J 1 base, leaving 13 bases between the germline ends. The DNA for the CDR3 is TGTGCCAGCAGTTATTCAGGCCTACAGAACACTGAAGCTTTCTTT. Translation gives CASSYSGLQNTEAFF.

The table lists this clone with a count of one. The chain recombines TRBV5-4 with TRBJ2-1, with 8 positions matching TRBD2. Losses at the gene ends were 7 bases for V and 8 bases for J; bases not matched to a gene: 17. CDR1 SGHNT and CDR2 YYREEE come from the germline V gene (reference sequence). There are 16 residues in the CDR3. The CDR3 protein is CASRDSGGPYSHEQFF. CDR3 DNA sequence: TGTGCCAGCCGCGACAGCGGGGGTCCCTACTCACATGAGCAGTTCTTC.

A single count supports this clone. J is TRBJ1-2 and V is TRBV5-1, with D possibly matching TRBD1 (6 bases). V was cut by 3 bases and J by 0 bases, with 9 bases left in between. The CDR3 covers 14 residues. Germline V gene data show CDR1 as SGHRS and CDR2 as YFSETQ. This CDR3 reads CASSSGQTNYGYTF. CDR3 sequence (DNA): TGCGCCAGCAGCTCCGGACAGACTAACTATGGCTACACCTTC. The whole variable domain, filled in from reference TRBV5-1 and TRBJ1-2, reads KAGVTQTPRYLIKTRGQQVTLSCSPISGHRSVSWYQQTPGQGLQFLFEYFSETQRNKGNFPGRFSGRQFSNSRSEMNVSTLELGDSALYLCASSSGQTNYGYTFGSGTRLTVV.